The rows below give T cell receptor beta chains drawn from one sample of a study of OX40 agonist ivuxolimab in advanced cancers. TCRdb keeps only in-frame clones here, not all; method: immunoSEQ multiplex PCR. The sample comprises under 90,000 clones, roughly 85% of which are singletons, and 0.2% to 0.25% rests with the top ten. The sample in question was CD4+ or CD8+ T cells sorted from blood, obtained in a trial of the OX40 agonist ivuxolimab. These TCRs come from an adult with an advanced solid tumor such as melanoma, head and neck, liver or kidney cancer. Both conserved end residues are part of each CDR3. The D gene is left open where the match is weak. Some rows have no size entry. The others give once, few or many, or a class for an expanded clone.

cdr3_nt cdr3_aa j_call v_call d_call clone_size
TGTGCCAGCAGCCGTCGGGTTTTGAACACCGGGGAGCTGTTTTTT CASSRRVLNTGELFF TRBJ2-2 TRBV7-9 - once
TGTGCCAGCTCAGCCTACTCTAATGAAAAACTGTTTTTT CASSAYSNEKLFF TRBJ1-4 TRBV18 - -
TGCGCCAGCAGCGCCGTCGGGGTGACGCACTATGGCTACACCTTC CASSAVGVTHYGYTF TRBJ1-2 TRBV5-1 - -
TGTGCCAGCAGTTCCCGGGGAAACACTGAAGCTTTCTTT CASSSRGNTEAFF TRBJ1-1 TRBV6-6 - -
TGTGCCAGCAGTTTATACTCCGCGGGACAGGCCCACTATGGCTACACCTTC CASSLYSAGQAHYGYTF TRBJ1-2 TRBV28 TRBD1 -
TGTGCCAGCAGTTTGGGGATCGGTGGGGGAGTCAGGGATACGCAGTATTTT CASSLGIGGGVRDTQYF TRBJ2-3 TRBV27 - once
TGCGCCAGCAGCATACTAGCGGGGGACCCCACCGGGGAGCTGTTTTTT CASSILAGDPTGELFF TRBJ2-2 TRBV5-1 TRBD2 -
TGCGCCAGCAGCTTGATCCGGGCTTCCACGGAAGTTAACTATGGCTACACCTTC CASSLIRASTEVNYGYTF TRBJ1-2 TRBV5-1 - -
TGTGCCAGCAGCGTACAGGGGGGCGCCGGGGAGCTGTTTTTT CASSVQGGAGELFF TRBJ2-2 TRBV9 - -
TGTGCCAGCAGGGCGACCCAGTCCACAGATACGCAGTATTTT CASRATQSTDTQYF TRBJ2-3 TRBV6-6 - -
TGTGCCAGCAGCCCCAGACTAGCGGGAGTGCGAGAGACCCAGTACTTC CASSPRLAGVRETQYF TRBJ2-5 TRBV9 TRBD2 -
TGCGCCAGCAGCCCGGGGGGTCACAGGCGGAACACTGAAGCTTTCTTT CASSPGGHRRNTEAFF TRBJ1-1 TRBV5-1 - -
TGCGCCAGCCGAAAGACGGTGAACACTGAAGCTTTCTTT CASRKTVNTEAFF TRBJ1-1 TRBV5-1 - -
TGTGCCAGCAGCTTAGAGGGACAGTACGGGCGGGCAAATGAGCAGTTCTTC CASSLEGQYGRANEQFF TRBJ2-1 TRBV7-2 TRBD1 once
TGCGCCAGCAGCTTGTCCTCTAGCTCCTACAATGAGCAGTTCTTC CASSLSSSSYNEQFF TRBJ2-1 TRBV5-1 - -
TGTGCCAGCAGCCCCGGACAGGGCGACTCTGGAAACACCATATATTTT CASSPGQGDSGNTIYF TRBJ1-3 TRBV16 TRBD1 -
TGTGCCAGCAGTTTCCGGACAGGGACTAATGAAAAACTGTTTTTT CASSFRTGTNEKLFF TRBJ1-4 TRBV27 TRBD1 -
TGTGCCAGCAGTGAAGGGGAGACCCAGTACTTC CASSEGETQYF TRBJ2-5 TRBV2 - few
TGTGCCAGCAGCGCCGGCGGCCTAGCGGGAGAGACCCAGTACTTC CASSAGGLAGETQYF TRBJ2-5 TRBV6-6 TRBD2 once
TGCGCCAGCCGGACTAGCGGGAGTTCAGATACGCAGTATTTT CASRTSGSSDTQYF TRBJ2-3 TRBV5-1 TRBD2 -
TGTGCCAGCAGCGTCTCAGGGTACGGGAACACTGAAGCTTTCTTT CASSVSGYGNTEAFF TRBJ1-1 TRBV7-9 - -
TGTGCCAGCAGGGTAGGGGGCACCCAAGAGACCCAGTACTTC CASRVGGTQETQYF TRBJ2-5 TRBV28 TRBD1 -
TGTGCCAGCAGCGTAGGACACTCGAACACTGAAGCTTTCTTT CASSVGHSNTEAFF TRBJ1-1 TRBV7-2 - -
TGTGCCAGCAGCGTAGAGGTGAATACGCAGTATTTT CASSVEVNTQYF TRBJ2-3 TRBV28 - -
TGTGCCAGCAGCGAAAGACAGGGGACGATCTACAATGAGCAGTTCTTC CASSERQGTIYNEQFF TRBJ2-1 TRBV2 TRBD1 -
TGCGCCAGCAGCTCGCACACAGACTTTGGCACAGATACGCAGTATTTT CASSSHTDFGTDTQYF TRBJ2-3 TRBV5-1 - -
TGTGCCAGCAGTGAATCCAGGGATCTCTACGAGCAGTACTTC CASSESRDLYEQYF TRBJ2-7 TRBV2 - -
TGTGCCAGCAGAGCGTATGAAAAACTGTTTTTT CASRAYEKLFF TRBJ1-4 TRBV5-5 - -
TGTGCCAGCAGCGCTGGAGGACGCTTCTCTGGAAACACCATATATTTT CASSAGGRFSGNTIYF TRBJ1-3 TRBV9 - few
TGTGCCAGCAGACCTCGGGACATTCCCAATCAGCCCCAGCATTTT CASRPRDIPNQPQHF TRBJ1-5 TRBV6-4 - once
TGTGCCAGCAGTGCCCAGATTGAAGCTTTCTTT CASSAQIEAFF TRBJ1-1 TRBV6-1 - -
TGTGCCAGCAGCTTCGTCAGGGGAAATGAGCAGTTCTTC CASSFVRGNEQFF TRBJ2-1 TRBV11-1 - -
TGTGCCAGCAGTCACGGGACGGCGGGGTCACCCCTCCACTTT CASSHGTAGSPLHF TRBJ1-6 TRBV6-6 - -
TGTGCCAGTAGGATGGGGGGACAGGGCCTTAATGAGCAGTTCTTC CASRMGGQGLNEQFF TRBJ2-1 TRBV19 TRBD1 once
TGTGCCAGTAGTTCCGTAGGCGGACAGGGGGGTGAGCAGTACTTC CASSSVGGQGGEQYF TRBJ2-7 TRBV19 TRBD1 -
TGCGCCAGCAGCACGACTGGCGCAAGCAATGAGCAGTTCTTC CASSTTGASNEQFF TRBJ2-1 TRBV5-1 - -
TGTGCCAGCAGTCGCCAGGGACAGGGTACCTCCTACGAGCAGTACTTC CASSRQGQGTSYEQYF TRBJ2-7 TRBV6-6 TRBD1 -
TGTGCCAGTAGTACAGGAGAGTCTGGGGCCAACGTCCTGACTTTC CASSTGESGANVLTF TRBJ2-6 TRBV19 - -
TGCGCCAGCAGCCCGACAGGGGGTGAAAACATTCAGTACTTC CASSPTGGENIQYF TRBJ2-4 TRBV5-1 TRBD1 -
TGTGCCATCAGGGGGAGCGGGAACACCGGGGAGCTGTTTTTT CAIRGSGNTGELFF TRBJ2-2 TRBV10-3 - -
TGTGCCAGCAGGAGGCGCGCGGGGGGTATTATTGTCAGCACAGATACGCAGTATTTT CASRRRAGGIIVSTDTQYF TRBJ2-3 TRBV2 TRBD2 -
TGCGCCAGCAGCCAAGGTGTGCGAGCGGGAGACGGAGATACGCAGTATTTT CASSQGVRAGDGDTQYF TRBJ2-3 TRBV4-3 TRBD2 -
TGTGCCAGCAAGAGGACTAGCGGTAGCACAGATACGCAGTATTTT CASKRTSGSTDTQYF TRBJ2-3 TRBV28 TRBD2 -
TGTGCCAGCAGCCAAGCCCCCTCCGGGACGGGGGGCTTTGAGCAGTACTTC CASSQAPSGTGGFEQYF TRBJ2-7 TRBV4-2 - -
TGTGCCAGCAGCTTACAGGGGGCTAATGAAAAACTGTTTTTT CASSLQGANEKLFF TRBJ1-4 TRBV5-6 TRBD1 -
TGTGCCAGCATCCCCCGGGACAGGGAGAAAAACACTGAAGCTTTCTTT CASIPRDREKNTEAFF TRBJ1-1 TRBV28 TRBD1 -
TGTGCCAGCAGCGACGGGACGAGTTACAATGAGCAGTTCTTC CASSDGTSYNEQFF TRBJ2-1 TRBV5-4 - -
TGTGCCAGCAGCCCCCCGGGACAAATTTATGGCTACACCTTC CASSPPGQIYGYTF TRBJ1-2 TRBV2 - -
TGCGCCAGCAGCTTAATTCCGGGGGAGGCTTTCGGGAACACTGAAGCTTTCTTT CASSLIPGEAFGNTEAFF TRBJ1-1 TRBV5-1 - -